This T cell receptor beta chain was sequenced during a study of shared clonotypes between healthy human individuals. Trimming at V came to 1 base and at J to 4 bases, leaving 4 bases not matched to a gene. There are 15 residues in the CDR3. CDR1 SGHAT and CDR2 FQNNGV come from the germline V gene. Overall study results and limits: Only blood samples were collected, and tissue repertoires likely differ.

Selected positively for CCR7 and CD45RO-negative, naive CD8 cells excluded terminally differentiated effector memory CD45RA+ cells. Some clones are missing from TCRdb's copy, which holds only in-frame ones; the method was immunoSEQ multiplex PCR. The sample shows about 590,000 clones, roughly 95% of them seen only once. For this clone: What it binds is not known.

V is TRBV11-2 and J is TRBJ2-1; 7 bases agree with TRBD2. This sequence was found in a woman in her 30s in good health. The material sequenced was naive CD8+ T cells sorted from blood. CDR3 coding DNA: TGTGCCAGCAGCTTAGGAGCGGGAAGGTACAATGAGCAGTTCTTC. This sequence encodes CASSLGAGRYNEQFF.